These 8 T cell receptor beta chains came from one sample sequenced in a study of CD8 T cells in Susac syndrome. Random hexamers served to reverse transcribe roughly 0.45 to 1 ug RNA. TCRdb reprocessed the immunoSEQ multiplex PCR reads with MiXCR, giving one entry per CDR3 protein. The repertoire holds some 180,000 distinct CDR3 sequences, with roughly 90% as singletons. The sample taken for sequencing was CD4+ T cells from PBMCs. These receptors all stem from a human donor with Susac syndrome.

This clonotype appeared a single time. This chain connects TRBV5-6 to TRBJ1-5, with 7 bases matching TRBD1. In germline, CDR1 is SGHDT, CDR2 YYEEEE. Germline trimming cut 3 bases from V and 5 bases from J; bases unmatched to any gene: 5. CDR3 length equals 14 residues. CDR3 coding DNA: TGTGCCAGCAGCTCGGGACAGCATTATCAGCCCCAGCATTTT. Its protein is CASSSGQHYQPQHF.

The V call is TRBV5-1, the J call TRBJ1-4, with 9 bases identical to TRBD1. The trim removed 5 bases at V and 7 bases at J, leaving 9 bases unmatched. The CDR3 runs 15 residues. CDR1 SGHRS and CDR2 YFSETQ come from the germline V gene. CDR3 DNA sequence: TGCGCCAGCAGTTTATCGGGACAGGGTATTGAAAAACTGTTTTTT. It yields the protein CASSLSGQGIEKLFF.

This chain uses TRBV13 with TRBJ2-5, with 10 bases fitting TRBD2. V gave up 5 bases and J gave up 4 bases; unmatched junction bases: 10. The CDR3 extends over 16 amino acids. Germline CDR1 PRHDT, CDR2 FYEKMQ (reference sequence). CDR3 coding DNA: TGTGCCAGCAGCCAAACGGGGCTAGCGGGAGCAGAGACCCAGTACTTC. Translation gives CASSQTGLAGAETQYF. The full variable domain, in which reference TRBV13 and TRBJ2-5 provide the parts outside the CDR3, is AAGVIQSPRHLIKEKRETATLKCYPIPRHDTVYWYQQGPGQDPQFLISFYEKMQSDKGSIPDRFSAQQFSDYHSELNMSSLELGDSALYFCASSQTGLAGAETQYFGPGTRLLVL.

The rearrangement joins TRBV20-1 to TRBJ1-5, with D possibly TRBD1 on 5 matching bases. V was shortened by 6 bases and J by 2 bases, with 11 bases between the two germline ends. Germline assignment: CDR1 DFQATT and CDR2 SNEGSKA (reference sequence). This CDR3 region has 13 residues. CDR3 DNA sequence: TGCAGTGCGGTTGGGGGAGGCAATCAGCCCCAGCATTTT. Translating it yields CSAVGGGNQPQHF.

The chain employs TRBV6-4 and TRBJ1-2, with unresolved D. Germline CDR1 and CDR2: MRHNA and SNTAGT. The CDR3 is 14 amino acids. Trimming removed 6 bases from V and 0 bases from J, with 11 bases in between. CDR3 bases: TGTGCCAGCAGCCCGGAACCAGCTAACTATGGCTACACCTTC. Translation: CASSPEPANYGYTF.

This chain links TRBV4-1 with TRBJ2-5; D is unclear. Germline V CDR1 and CDR2: MGHRA, YSYEKL. Between the trimmed V and J ends, which lost 1 base and 3 bases, there was a span of 12 bases. The CDR3 consists of 15 residues. The CDR3 spells CASSQGDRPKETQYF. The CDR3, as DNA: TGCGCCAGCAGCCAAGGGGATCGACCAAAAGAGACCCAGTACTTC.

The chain carries TRBV30 and TRBJ1-1; perhaps TRBD1 as D (6 bases). CDR1 and CDR2 (germline): GTSNPN, SVGIG (reference sequence). With 2 bases removed from V and 3 bases from J, the gap between germline ends came to 16 bases. The CDR3 consists of 15 residues. The CDR3 loop is CAWSPPIGGHTEAFF. In DNA form, the CDR3 reads TGTGCCTGGAGTCCCCCAATTGGGGGGCACACTGAAGCTTTCTTT.

The chain joins TRBV7-2 to TRBJ1-1; the D is unclear. The CDR3 extends over 13 amino acids. The V and J ends lost 3 bases and 11 bases respectively, with 16 bases between them. CDR1 is SGHTA, CDR2 FQGNSA, per germline. As DNA, the CDR3 is TGTGCCAGCAGCTTCGGCGGCAGAATCATCGCTTTCTTT. Its protein is CASSFGGRIIAFF.